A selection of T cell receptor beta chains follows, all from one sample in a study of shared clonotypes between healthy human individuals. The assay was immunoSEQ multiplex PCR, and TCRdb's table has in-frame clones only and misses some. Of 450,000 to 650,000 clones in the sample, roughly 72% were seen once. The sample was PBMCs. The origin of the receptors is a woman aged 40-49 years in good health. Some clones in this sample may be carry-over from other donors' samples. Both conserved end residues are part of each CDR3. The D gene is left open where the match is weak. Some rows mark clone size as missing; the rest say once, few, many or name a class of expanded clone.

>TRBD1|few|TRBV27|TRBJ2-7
TGTGCCAGTAGTTTAGCGGGACAGGGGTTCCCGTACTTC
CASSLAGQGFPYF
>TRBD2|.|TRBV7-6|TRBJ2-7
TGTGCCAGCAGTCTTACATTAGCGGGGGTCTACGAGCAGTACTTC
CASSLTLAGVYEQYF
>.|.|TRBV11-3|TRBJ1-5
TGTGCCAGCAGCTTAGACGGGGGGTTTAAAAATCAGCCCCAGCATTTT
CASSLDGGFKNQPQHF
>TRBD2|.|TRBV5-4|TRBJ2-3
TGTGCCAGCAGCTTGGCTAGCGGGTCAGATACGCAGTATTTT
CASSLASGSDTQYF
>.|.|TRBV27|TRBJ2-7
TGTGCCAGCAGTTTTCGACGGACTGGGGAAGGGCAGTACTTC
CASSFRRTGEGQYF
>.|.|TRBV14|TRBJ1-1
TGTGCCAGCAGGAGCGGGCCGGTGAACACTGAAGCTTTCTTT
CASRSGPVNTEAFF
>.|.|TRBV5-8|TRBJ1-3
TGTGCCAGCAGCTTGGTTGGGGGTGCTGGAAACACCATATATTTT
CASSLVGGAGNTIYF
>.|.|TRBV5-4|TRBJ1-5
TGTGCCAGCAGCTTGGGGGGGGCCAATCAGCCCCAGCATTTT
CASSLGGANQPQHF
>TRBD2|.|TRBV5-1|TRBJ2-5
TGCGCCAGCAGCTTGGCACGCGGGAGTGGGGAGACCCAGTACTTC
CASSLARGSGETQYF
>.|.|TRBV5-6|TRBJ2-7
TGTGCCAGCAGCTTAGTTTCTGGCTCCTACGAGCAGTACTTC
CASSLVSGSYEQYF
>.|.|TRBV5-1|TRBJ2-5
TGCGCCAGCAGCGACCCGGGGGGCGAGACCCAGTACTTC
CASSDPGGETQYF
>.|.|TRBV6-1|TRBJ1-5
TGTGCCAGCACAGTTAGCAATCAGCCCCAGCATTTT
CASTVSNQPQHF
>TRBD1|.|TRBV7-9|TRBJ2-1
TGTGCCAGCAGCCCCAGGACAGGGTTTTTCGAATCCAATGAGCAGTTCTTC
CASSPRTGFFESNEQFF
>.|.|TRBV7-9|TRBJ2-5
TGTGCCAGCAGTTCGGACACGCAAGAGACCCAGTACTTC
CASSSDTQETQYF
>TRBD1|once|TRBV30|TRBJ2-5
TGTGCCTGGAAAACAGGGGTCGGGACCCAGTACTTC
CAWKTGVGTQYF
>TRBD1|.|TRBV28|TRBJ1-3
TGTGCCAGCAGAGGACCGGGACAGGGGGCGCGGGGAAACACCATATATTTT
CASRGPGQGARGNTIYF
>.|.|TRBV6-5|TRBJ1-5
TGTGCCAGCAGTTGGGGGGGGAATCAGCCCCAGCATTTT
CASSWGGNQPQHF
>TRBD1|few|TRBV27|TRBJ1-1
TGTGCCAGCAGCAGACCGGGACAGGGCACTGAAGCTTTCTTT
CASSRPGQGTEAFF